The 15 T cell receptor beta chains listed next were all sequenced from one sample in a study of cytomegalovirus exposure and HLA in healthy donors. This PCR relied on a set of 60 Vbeta primers and 13 Jbeta primers. The repertoire was sequenced with immunoSEQ multiplex PCR; TCRdb's copy has only in-frame clones and lacks some. Counted here are roughly 200,000 clones, around four fifths occurring once; the ten biggest clones make up about 2.5%. The sequencing sample was made of PBMCs. These receptors originate from a woman aged 35 to 49 in good health and CMV-seronegative.

The rearrangement uses TRBV6-1 and TRBJ2-2; 9 bases align to TRBD1. This CDR3 region has 16 residues. Trimming removed 0 bases from V and 7 bases from J; junction bases left unmatched: 6. In germline, CDR1 is MNHNS, CDR2 SASEGT. CDR3 region: CASSEAGQGWIGELFF. The CDR3, as DNA: TGTGCCAGCAGTGAAGCGGGACAGGGATGGATCGGGGAGCTGTTTTTT.

This clone was observed a few times. The chain has TRBV11-2 and TRBJ1-2; no clear D gene. Germline V gene lookup returns CDR1 SGHAT and CDR2 FQNNGV. The germline V and J ends were trimmed by 0 bases and 2 bases, with 7 bases remaining between them. The CDR3 spans 14 residues. Written as DNA, the CDR3 is TGTGCCAGCAGCTTAGACAGAAAAAACTATGGCTACACCTTC. Amino acid sequence: CASSLDRKNYGYTF. Full variable domain (outside the CDR3, taken from reference TRBV11-2 and TRBJ1-2): EAGVAQSPRYKIIEKRQSVAFWCNPISGHATLYWYQQILGQGPKLLIQFQNNGVVDDSQLPKDRFSAERLKGVDSTLKIQPAKLEDSAVYLCASSLDRKNYGYTFGSGTRLTVV.

The chain joins TRBV4-1 to TRBJ1-2, with no clear D. This CDR3 contains 15 residues. The V and J ends lost 1 base and 0 bases respectively, with 9 bases between them. Looked up from germline, CDR1 is MGHRA and CDR2 is YSYEKL. CDR3 sequence reads: CASSQVFATNYGYTF. The CDR3 DNA reads as TGCGCCAGCAGCCAAGTCTTCGCTACTAACTATGGCTACACCTTC.

V and J are TRBV27 and TRBJ2-1, with D perhaps matching TRBD2 (6 bases). The CDR3 has 16 residues. Deletions cut 2 bases from V and 4 bases from J, with 15 bases between. Per germline, CDR1 MNHEY and CDR2 SMNVEV (reference sequence). The CDR3 reads CASSLGGGNWYNEQFF. CDR3 bases: TGTGCCAGCAGTTTAGGTGGCGGGAATTGGTACAATGAGCAGTTCTTC.

This clone came up a few times. V and J are TRBV4-1 and TRBJ2-4, with D perhaps TRBD1 (5 bases). Looked up from germline, CDR1 is MGHRA and CDR2 is YSYEKL. Trimming left V 0 bases short and J 4 bases short, with 13 bases between. The CDR3 totals 16 residues. The CDR3 DNA reads as TGCGCCAGCAGCCAAGAAGTGGGCAGGGTAAAAAACATTCAGTACTTC. Protein sequence: CASSQEVGRVKNIQYF.

This clone came up a few times. The chain has TRBV19 and TRBJ2-7, with unresolved D. Germline V gene data show CDR1 as LNHDA and CDR2 as SQIVND (reference sequence). Trimming took off 5 bases at V and 3 bases at J, with 11 bases between the two ends. The CDR3 spans 13 residues. CDR3 protein: CASSPGPNYEQYF. CDR3 sequence (DNA): TGTGCCAGTAGTCCTGGGCCCAACTACGAGCAGTACTTC. Complete variable domain (other parts from reference TRBV19 and TRBJ2-7): DGGITQSPKYLFRKEGQNVTLSCEQNLNHDAMYWYRQDPGQGLRLIYYSQIVNDFQKGDIAEGYSVSREKKESFPLTVTSAQKNPTAFYLCASSPGPNYEQYFGPGTRLTVT.

J is TRBJ2-7 and V is TRBV19, with TRBD1 matching over 7 bases. Trimming removed 3 bases from V and 5 bases from J; junction bases left unmatched: 10. Germline V lookup: CDR1 LNHDA, CDR2 SQIVND (reference sequence). The CDR3 covers 15 residues. The CDR3, as DNA: TGTGCCAGTAGTATTAGGACAGGAGCTGTCAACGAGCAGTACTTC. Its translation is CASSIRTGAVNEQYF.

The chain joins TRBV29-1 to TRBJ1-5, with 10 bases fitting TRBD1. The CDR3 runs 12 residues. In germline, CDR1 is SQVTM, CDR2 ANQGSEA. Unmatched junction bases numbered 3, after V lost 4 bases and J lost 9 bases. CDR3 in DNA: TGCAGCGTTGGGACAGGGGGTGGGCCCCAGCATTTT. It encodes CSVGTGGGPQHF.

This clone occurred once. The chain uses TRBV2 and TRBJ2-1, with D unclear. Between the trimmed V and J ends, which lost 2 bases and 5 bases, there was a span of 7 bases. The germline V gene has CDR1 SNHLY and CDR2 FYNNEI. The CDR3 runs 13 residues. DNA for the CDR3: TGTGCCAGCAGTGAAATTCTTAACAATGAGCAGTTCTTC. It encodes CASSEILNNEQFF.

This clone was seen only a few times. This chain links TRBV7-6 with TRBJ2-1; 10 bases align to TRBD1. J was trimmed by 9 bases and V by 5 bases; bases with no gene match: 7. The V gene's germline CDR1 is SGHVS and CDR2 FNYEAQ. The CDR3 covers 14 residues. CDR3 in DNA: TGTGCCAGCAGCCCCGGGACAGGGGATAGTGAGCAGTTCTTC. It specifies CASSPGTGDSEQFF.

This chain uses TRBV19 with TRBJ1-5, with D perhaps TRBD1 (5 bases). With 1 base removed from V and 3 bases from J, the gap between germline ends came to 10 bases. This CDR3 is built from 15 residues. The V gene's germline CDR1 is LNHDA and CDR2 SQIVND (reference sequence). CDR3 amino acids: CASSIGTHYNQPQHF. DNA for the CDR3: TGTGCCAGTAGTATAGGGACACACTACAATCAGCCCCAGCATTTT.

The rearrangement joins TRBV6-1 to TRBJ2-7; D might be TRBD1 (6 bases). Germline loops: CDR1 MNHNS, CDR2 SASEGT. The CDR3 is 14 residues long. Trimming stripped 8 bases from V and 3 bases from J, with 17 bases between. The chain's CDR3 is CASRDTGNLYEQYF. CDR3 in DNA: TGTGCCAGCCGGGACACGGGGAATCTCTACGAGCAGTACTTC.

For this clone: Sequence at one end of the junction differs from germline and may be a read error. The gene calls are TRBV10-2 and TRBJ2-3; perhaps TRBD2 as D (6 bases). This CDR3 comprises 15 residues. Germline V lookup: CDR1 WSHSY, CDR2 SAAADI. CDR3: CASSEPLGSPDTQSF. In DNA form, the CDR3 reads TGCGCCAGCAGTGAGCCCCTCGGGAGTCCAGATACGCAGTCTTTT.

The chain combines TRBV19 with TRBJ2-3, with TRBD2 matching 13 bases. This CDR3 has 16 amino acids. V dropped 7 bases and J dropped 3; count of bases not matched to a gene: 7. Germline V lookup: CDR1 LNHDA, CDR2 SQIVND (reference sequence). The CDR3 sequence: CASKRTSGSLTDTQYF. CDR3 nucleotide sequence: TGTGCCAGTAAGAGGACTAGCGGGAGTTTAACAGATACGCAGTATTTT.

The gene calls are TRBV27 and TRBJ2-3, with D tentatively TRBD1 (6 bases). Trimming removed 5 bases from V and 4 bases from J, with 22 bases in between. The CDR3 contains 17 residues. Germline V gives CDR1 MNHEY, CDR2 SMNVEV (reference sequence). The CDR3 DNA follows: TGTGCCAGCAGTGAGGGGACATACGGAAGTGGTCCAGATACGCAGTATTTT. This translates into CASSEGTYGSGPDTQYF.